A selection of T cell receptor beta chains follows, all from one sample in a study of blood T cell repertoires in COVID-19. This table comes from immunoSEQ multiplex PCR, and its TCRdb copy is limited to in-frame clones, with some not included. This table holds 300,000 to 350,000 clones, roughly 89% found once. The sequenced material came from PBMCs or T cells enriched from blood (not recorded which). These receptors came from a woman between 18 and 29 years old with acute COVID-19. Each CDR3 is given with its conserved first and last residue. The order of the fields is clone size, D gene, J gene, V gene, CDR3 protein, CDR3 DNA. The D gene is left open where the match is weak. Clone size is shown for a subset of rows, as once, few, many or a class of expanded clone.

clone size: NA; D gene: NA; J gene: TRBJ1-3; V gene: TRBV7-6; CDR3 protein: CASSQSSNSGNTIYF; CDR3 DNA: TGTGCCAGCAGCCAATCCTCTAACTCTGGAAACACCATATATTTT
clone size: NA; D gene: TRBD1; J gene: TRBJ1-4; V gene: TRBV5-5; CDR3 protein: CASSLVVGSGGIATNEKLFF; CDR3 DNA: TGTGCCAGCAGCTTGGTGGTTGGTTCAGGGGGGATAGCAACTAATGAAAAACTGTTTTTT
clone size: NA; D gene: NA; J gene: TRBJ2-1; V gene: TRBV9; CDR3 protein: CASSVGVEFYNEQFF; CDR3 DNA: TGTGCCAGCAGCGTAGGAGTCGAATTTTACAATGAGCAGTTCTTC
clone size: NA; D gene: NA; J gene: TRBJ2-1; V gene: TRBV6-4; CDR3 protein: CASSDSGGSVNEQFF; CDR3 DNA: TGTGCCAGCAGTGACTCTGGAGGGTCGGTGAATGAGCAGTTCTTC
clone size: NA; D gene: NA; J gene: TRBJ1-2; V gene: TRBV28; CDR3 protein: CASTLRARPRGIYGYTF; CDR3 DNA: TGTGCCAGCACCCTAAGGGCCAGACCCCGAGGGATCTATGGCTACACCTTC
clone size: NA; D gene: NA; J gene: TRBJ1-2; V gene: TRBV7-9; CDR3 protein: CASSLEGSRGYTF; CDR3 DNA: TGTGCCAGCAGCTTAGAGGGGTCACGTGGCTACACCTTC
clone size: NA; D gene: NA; J gene: TRBJ1-1; V gene: TRBV7-3; CDR3 protein: CASSLYPNTEAFF; CDR3 DNA: TGTGCCAGCAGCTTATATCCCAACACTGAAGCTTTCTTT
clone size: NA; D gene: TRBD1; J gene: TRBJ1-3; V gene: TRBV11-2; CDR3 protein: CASSSFRDSSGNTIYF; CDR3 DNA: TGTGCCAGCAGCTCTTTTCGGGACAGCTCTGGAAACACCATATATTTT
clone size: NA; D gene: TRBD1; J gene: TRBJ1-6; V gene: TRBV19; CDR3 protein: CASSSGTGTGGSPLHF; CDR3 DNA: TGTGCCAGTAGTTCCGGAACCGGGACAGGGGGATCACCCCTCCACTTT
clone size: NA; D gene: TRBD2; J gene: TRBJ2-3; V gene: TRBV18; CDR3 protein: CASSQTSGGLTDTQYF; CDR3 DNA: TGTGCCAGCTCACAGACTAGCGGGGGGCTCACAGATACGCAGTATTTT
clone size: once; D gene: TRBD2; J gene: TRBJ2-1; V gene: TRBV5-6; CDR3 protein: CASSLADGRSYNEQFF; CDR3 DNA: TGTGCCAGCAGCTTGGCCGACGGGAGGTCCTACAATGAGCAGTTCTTC
clone size: NA; D gene: TRBD2; J gene: TRBJ2-7; V gene: TRBV28; CDR3 protein: CASSFTGGLTYEQYF; CDR3 DNA: TGTGCCAGCAGTTTCACCGGGGGACTAACCTACGAGCAGTACTTC
clone size: NA; D gene: NA; J gene: TRBJ2-3; V gene: TRBV2; CDR3 protein: CASSAQGGKDTQYF; CDR3 DNA: TGTGCCAGCAGTGCCCAGGGGGGAAAAGATACGCAGTATTTT
clone size: NA; D gene: NA; J gene: TRBJ1-5; V gene: TRBV2; CDR3 protein: CASSGDWGNQPQHF; CDR3 DNA: TGTGCCAGCAGTGGGGACTGGGGCAATCAGCCCCAGCATTTT
clone size: NA; D gene: TRBD2; J gene: TRBJ2-5; V gene: TRBV27; CDR3 protein: CASSLLAGGTKETQYF; CDR3 DNA: TGTGCCAGCAGTTTACTAGCGGGAGGAACCAAAGAGACCCAGTACTTC
clone size: NA; D gene: TRBD2; J gene: TRBJ2-5; V gene: TRBV7-3; CDR3 protein: CASSLRGLGNQETQYF; CDR3 DNA: TGTGCCAGCAGCTTAAGGGGACTAGGGAACCAAGAGACCCAGTACTTC
clone size: once; D gene: NA; J gene: TRBJ1-5; V gene: TRBV28; CDR3 protein: CASSLSTGLTPQHF; CDR3 DNA: TGTGCCAGCAGTTTATCCACAGGGCTAACGCCCCAGCATTTT
clone size: NA; D gene: NA; J gene: TRBJ2-5; V gene: TRBV18; CDR3 protein: CASSPPNRQETQYF; CDR3 DNA: TGTGCCAGCTCACCACCGAACAGACAAGAGACCCAGTACTTC
clone size: NA; D gene: TRBD2; J gene: TRBJ2-3; V gene: TRBV24-1; CDR3 protein: CATSSTGTSASTDTQYF; CDR3 DNA: TGTGCCACCAGTTCCACCGGGACTAGCGCTAGCACAGATACGCAGTATTTT
clone size: NA; D gene: TRBD1; J gene: TRBJ2-1; V gene: TRBV9; CDR3 protein: CASSVAPTGVDEQFF; CDR3 DNA: TGTGCCAGCAGCGTAGCCCCCACAGGGGTTGATGAGCAGTTCTTC
clone size: NA; D gene: TRBD1; J gene: TRBJ1-3; V gene: TRBV11-3; CDR3 protein: CASSQTGAGNTIYF; CDR3 DNA: TGTGCCAGCAGTCAAACAGGGGCTGGAAACACCATATATTTT
clone size: NA; D gene: TRBD2; J gene: TRBJ2-3; V gene: TRBV9; CDR3 protein: CASSPIAGVHTDTQYF; CDR3 DNA: TGTGCCAGCAGTCCAATAGCGGGAGTGCACACAGATACGCAGTATTTT
clone size: few; D gene: NA; J gene: TRBJ1-3; V gene: TRBV14; CDR3 protein: CASSQETGPSGNTIYF; CDR3 DNA: TGTGCCAGCAGCCAAGAGACAGGTCCCTCTGGAAACACCATATATTTT
clone size: NA; D gene: NA; J gene: TRBJ1-1; V gene: TRBV9; CDR3 protein: CASSAYNTANTEAFF; CDR3 DNA: TGTGCCAGCAGCGCTTATAATACTGCGAACACTGAAGCTTTCTTT
clone size: NA; D gene: NA; J gene: TRBJ2-1; V gene: TRBV5-1; CDR3 protein: CASSLEVLSNEQFF; CDR3 DNA: TGCGCCAGCAGCCTAGAGGTACTTAGCAATGAGCAGTTCTTC
clone size: NA; D gene: NA; J gene: TRBJ2-1; V gene: TRBV28; CDR3 protein: CASNLPSALSNEQFF; CDR3 DNA: TGTGCCAGCAATCTTCCTAGCGCCCTAAGCAATGAGCAGTTCTTC
clone size: NA; D gene: NA; J gene: TRBJ1-5; V gene: TRBV10-3; CDR3 protein: CAISENRDSNQPQHF; CDR3 DNA: TGTGCCATCAGTGAGAACAGGGATAGCAATCAGCCCCAGCATTTT
clone size: NA; D gene: NA; J gene: TRBJ1-2; V gene: TRBV16; CDR3 protein: CASRRQDLYGYTF; CDR3 DNA: TGTGCCAGCAGGCGACAGGACCTCTATGGCTACACCTTC
clone size: NA; D gene: NA; J gene: TRBJ1-3; V gene: TRBV5-1; CDR3 protein: CASREESGNTIYF; CDR3 DNA: TGCGCCAGCCGTGAGGAGAGTGGAAACACCATATATTTT
clone size: NA; D gene: NA; J gene: TRBJ1-5; V gene: TRBV27; CDR3 protein: CASSLAYRRDQPQHF; CDR3 DNA: TGTGCCAGCAGTTTAGCGTACAGGAGGGATCAGCCCCAGCATTTT
clone size: NA; D gene: NA; J gene: TRBJ2-6; V gene: TRBV29-1; CDR3 protein: CSVGHSSGANVLTF; CDR3 DNA: TGCAGCGTTGGACACTCTTCTGGGGCCAACGTCCTGACTTTC
clone size: NA; D gene: NA; J gene: TRBJ1-4; V gene: TRBV3-1/TRBV3-2; CDR3 protein: CASSQEWEPNATNEKLFF; CDR3 DNA: TGTGCCAGCAGCCAAGAGTGGGAGCCCAATGCAACTAATGAAAAACTGTTTTTT
clone size: NA; D gene: TRBD2; J gene: TRBJ2-1; V gene: TRBV27; CDR3 protein: CASSYGTSYNEQFF; CDR3 DNA: TGTGCCAGCAGTTATGGGACTAGCTACAATGAGCAGTTCTTC
clone size: NA; D gene: NA; J gene: TRBJ2-6; V gene: TRBV28; CDR3 protein: CASSFGLGSSGANVLTF; CDR3 DNA: TGTGCCAGCAGTTTCGGTCTAGGGAGCTCTGGGGCCAACGTCCTGACTTTC
clone size: NA; D gene: NA; J gene: TRBJ2-3; V gene: TRBV2; CDR3 protein: CASIRDLPPDTQYF; CDR3 DNA: TGTGCCAGCATTAGGGACTTGCCGCCAGATACGCAGTATTTT
clone size: NA; D gene: TRBD1; J gene: TRBJ1-1; V gene: TRBV30; CDR3 protein: CAWHSTGGRGAFF; CDR3 DNA: TGTGCCTGGCACTCCACAGGGGGCCGGGGAGCTTTCTTT
clone size: NA; D gene: TRBD1; J gene: TRBJ1-5; V gene: TRBV6-5; CDR3 protein: CASSYAQGAGQPQHF; CDR3 DNA: TGTGCCAGCAGTTACGCCCAGGGGGCAGGACAGCCCCAGCATTTT
clone size: NA; D gene: TRBD2; J gene: TRBJ2-7; V gene: TRBV27; CDR3 protein: CAAKAGVGAYEQYF; CDR3 DNA: TGTGCCGCCAAGGCGGGAGTCGGGGCCTACGAGCAGTACTTC
clone size: NA; D gene: NA; J gene: TRBJ2-1; V gene: TRBV27; CDR3 protein: CASSPGSPGSSYNEQFF; CDR3 DNA: TGTGCCAGCAGCCCCGGCTCTCCCGGGAGCTCCTACAATGAGCAGTTCTTC
clone size: NA; D gene: TRBD2; J gene: TRBJ2-1; V gene: TRBV11-3; CDR3 protein: CASSSGWGGDYNEQFF; CDR3 DNA: TGTGCCAGCAGCTCCGGTTGGGGAGGGGACTACAATGAGCAGTTCTTC
clone size: NA; D gene: NA; J gene: TRBJ1-2; V gene: TRBV29-1; CDR3 protein: CSVTSADYGYTF; CDR3 DNA: TGCAGCGTGACTAGCGCCGACTATGGCTACACCTTC
clone size: NA; D gene: NA; J gene: TRBJ1-4; V gene: TRBV5-1; CDR3 protein: CASSLGTGINEKLFF; CDR3 DNA: TGCGCCAGCAGCTTGGGCACAGGGATTAATGAAAAACTGTTTTTT
clone size: once; D gene: NA; J gene: TRBJ1-3; V gene: TRBV7-4; CDR3 protein: CASGSKRSRIYF; CDR3 DNA: TGTGCCAGTGGATCCAAGAGGTCAAGGATATATTTT
clone size: NA; D gene: TRBD2; J gene: TRBJ2-7; V gene: TRBV4-1; CDR3 protein: CASSPTAGTSGRGEQYF; CDR3 DNA: TGCGCCAGCAGCCCTACAGCCGGGACTAGCGGGAGGGGAGAGCAGTACTTC
clone size: NA; D gene: NA; J gene: TRBJ1-6; V gene: TRBV7-9; CDR3 protein: CASSLAGLVNSPLHF; CDR3 DNA: TGTGCCAGCTCCCTGGCAGGCTTGGTAAATTCACCCCTCCACTTT
clone size: NA; D gene: NA; J gene: TRBJ1-6; V gene: TRBV6-5; CDR3 protein: CASRGDLRNSPLHF; CDR3 DNA: TGTGCCAGCAGGGGGGACTTGAGAAATTCACCCCTCCACTTT
clone size: NA; D gene: NA; J gene: TRBJ1-2; V gene: TRBV11-2; CDR3 protein: CASSLFGGAANYGYTF; CDR3 DNA: TGTGCCAGCAGCTTATTTGGGGGGGCAGCTAACTATGGCTACACCTTC
clone size: once; D gene: TRBD1; J gene: TRBJ1-2; V gene: TRBV28; CDR3 protein: CASSLGAGQGAFSPFYTF; CDR3 DNA: TGTGCCAGCAGTTTAGGCGCGGGACAGGGGGCTTTTTCCCCTTTCTACACCTTC